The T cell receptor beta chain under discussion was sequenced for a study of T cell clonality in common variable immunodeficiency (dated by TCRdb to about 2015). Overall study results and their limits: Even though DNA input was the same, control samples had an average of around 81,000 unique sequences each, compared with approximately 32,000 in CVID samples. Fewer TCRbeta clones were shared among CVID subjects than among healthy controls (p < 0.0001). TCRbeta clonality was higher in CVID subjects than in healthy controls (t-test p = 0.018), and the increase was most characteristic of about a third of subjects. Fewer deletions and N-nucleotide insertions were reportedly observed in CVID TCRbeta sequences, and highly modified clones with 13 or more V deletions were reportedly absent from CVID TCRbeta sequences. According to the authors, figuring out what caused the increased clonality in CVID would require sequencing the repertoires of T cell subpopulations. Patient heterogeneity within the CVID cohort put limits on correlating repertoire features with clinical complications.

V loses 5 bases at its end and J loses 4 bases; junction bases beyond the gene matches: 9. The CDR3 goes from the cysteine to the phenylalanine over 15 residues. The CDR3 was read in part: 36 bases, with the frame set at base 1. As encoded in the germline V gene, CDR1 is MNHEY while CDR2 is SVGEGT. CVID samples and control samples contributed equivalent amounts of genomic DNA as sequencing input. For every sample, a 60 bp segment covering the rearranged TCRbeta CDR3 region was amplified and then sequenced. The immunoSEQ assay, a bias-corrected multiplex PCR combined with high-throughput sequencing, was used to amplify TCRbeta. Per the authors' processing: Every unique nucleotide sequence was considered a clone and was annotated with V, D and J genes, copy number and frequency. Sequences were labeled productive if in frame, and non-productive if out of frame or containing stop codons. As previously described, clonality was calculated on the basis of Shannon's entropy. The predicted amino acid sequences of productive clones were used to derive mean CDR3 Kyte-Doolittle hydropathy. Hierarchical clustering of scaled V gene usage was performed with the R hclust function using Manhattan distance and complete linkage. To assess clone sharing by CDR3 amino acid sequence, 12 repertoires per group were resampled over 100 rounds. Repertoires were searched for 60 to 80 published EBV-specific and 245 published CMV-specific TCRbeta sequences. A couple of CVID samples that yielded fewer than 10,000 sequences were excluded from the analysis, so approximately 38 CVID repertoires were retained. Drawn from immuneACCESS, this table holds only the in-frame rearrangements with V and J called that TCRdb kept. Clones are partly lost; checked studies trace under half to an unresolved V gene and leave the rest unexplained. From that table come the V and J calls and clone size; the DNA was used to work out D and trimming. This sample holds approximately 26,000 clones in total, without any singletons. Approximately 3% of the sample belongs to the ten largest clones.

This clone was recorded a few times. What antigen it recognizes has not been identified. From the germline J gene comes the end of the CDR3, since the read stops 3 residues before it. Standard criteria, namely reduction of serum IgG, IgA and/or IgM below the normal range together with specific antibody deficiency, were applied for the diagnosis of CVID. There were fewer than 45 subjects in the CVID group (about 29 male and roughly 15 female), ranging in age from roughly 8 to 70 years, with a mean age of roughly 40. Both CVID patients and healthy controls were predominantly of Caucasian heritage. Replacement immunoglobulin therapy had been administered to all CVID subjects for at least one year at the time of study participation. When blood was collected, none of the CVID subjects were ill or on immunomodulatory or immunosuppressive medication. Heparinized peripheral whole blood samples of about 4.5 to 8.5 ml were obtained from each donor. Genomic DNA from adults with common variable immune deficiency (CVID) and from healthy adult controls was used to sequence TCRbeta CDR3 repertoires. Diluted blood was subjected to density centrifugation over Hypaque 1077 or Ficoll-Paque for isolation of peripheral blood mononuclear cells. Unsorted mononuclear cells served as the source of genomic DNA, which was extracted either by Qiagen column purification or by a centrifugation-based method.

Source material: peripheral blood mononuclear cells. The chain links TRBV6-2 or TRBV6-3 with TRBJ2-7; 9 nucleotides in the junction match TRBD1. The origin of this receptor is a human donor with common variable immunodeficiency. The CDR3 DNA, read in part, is TGTGCCAGCAGTCGCCCGGGACAGGGTTTTTACGAG. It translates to CASSRPGQGFYE. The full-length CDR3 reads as CASSRPGQGFYEQYF.